This TCR beta chain was found in a study of cytomegalovirus exposure and HLA in healthy donors. Per the germline V gene, CDR1 is SGHRS and CDR2 is YFSETQ. This CDR3 has 18 residues. V dropped 1 base and J dropped 1; count of bases not matched to a gene: 11. The primer mix had 60 Vbeta and 13 Jbeta primers. The repertoire was sequenced with immunoSEQ multiplex PCR; TCRdb's copy has only in-frame clones and lacks some. The data show approximately 140,000 clones, with over 75% seen just once and 5.5% to 7% held by the top ten. Sequencing was done on a sample of PBMCs. This clonotype originated in a woman aged 40 to 50 in good health and CMV-seropositive. V gene TRBV5-1 combines with J gene TRBJ2-3, with 8 bases that match TRBD2. This CDR3 is CASSLKPTGGLGTDTQYF. The DNA of the CDR3 is TGCGCCAGCAGCTTGAAGCCGACGGGGGGGCTTGGCACAGATACGCAGTATTTT.